The next 8 T cell receptor beta chains were all read from a single sample in a study of Graves' ophthalmopathy and Graves' hyperthyroidism. RNA transcripts served as template for amplifying TCR beta CDR3 sequences. RT-PCR in the first round used HTBI primers; a second-round multiplex PCR followed. One entry per CDR3 protein results from TCRdb running MiXCR on the multiplex PCR reads. The table has 500,000 to 800,000 distinct CDR3 sequences, just over 40% seen once. Sequences were obtained from peripheral blood. The receptors stem from an adult man with Graves' ophthalmopathy.

This chain uses TRBV29-1 with TRBJ1-2; possible D gene TRBD1, 6 bases. The V gene's germline CDR1 is SQVTM and CDR2 ANQGSEA. The length of the CDR3 is 12 residues. V shed 6 bases and J shed 7 bases, with 15 bases lying between them. CDR3 nucleotides: TGCAGCGTCCCCCGGACAGTGCTTGGCTACACCTTC. Protein product: CSVPRTVLGYTF.

Of note for this clonotype: This clone may be a read error of a much larger clone one base away. The chain links TRBV27 to TRBJ1-2, with no clear D. Germline V gene sequence: CDR1 MNHEY, CDR2 SMNVEV (reference sequence). This CDR3 comprises 14 residues. CDR3: CVSSALGSKGGYTF. The CDR3 nucleotides are TGTGTCAGCAGTGCCCTCGGGAGTAAGGGTGGCTACACCTTC.

This rearrangement joins TRBV20-1 to TRBJ2-3, with D uncertain. The ends were cut back, 3 bases at V and 1 base at J, with 8 bases in the middle. Per germline, CDR1 DFQATT and CDR2 SNEGSKA (reference sequence). The CDR3 is 13 amino acids. The CDR3 loop reads CSASLGGTDTQYF. The CDR3 region has the DNA TGCAGTGCTAGTCTTGGTGGCACAGATACGCAGTATTTT.

The rearrangement joins TRBV3-1 to TRBJ2-7; D uncertain. V gave up 4 bases and J gave up 2 bases, with 12 bases separating them. Germline V gene lookup returns CDR1 LGHDT and CDR2 YNNKEL (reference sequence). The CDR3 is made up of 14 amino acids. CDR3 protein: CASSLRMGTYEQYF. The DNA for the CDR3 is TGTGCCAGCAGCCTAAGGATGGGAACCTACGAGCAGTACTTC.

The chain links TRBV29-1 to TRBJ2-2; 7 bases fit TRBD2. This CDR3 spans 14 amino acids. Germline V CDR1 and CDR2: SQVTM, ANQGSEA. V lost 6 bases to trimming and J lost 1 base; unmatched junction nucleotides: 5. CDR3 protein: CSVLAEGNTGELFF. CDR3 DNA sequence: TGCAGCGTCCTAGCGGAGGGGAACACCGGGGAGCTGTTTTTT.

V is TRBV5-4 and J is TRBJ2-7; 9 nucleotides agree with TRBD1. The CDR3 spans 16 residues. From germline, CDR1 is SGHNT and CDR2 YYREEE (reference sequence). Trimming removed 4 bases from V and 1 base from J; junction bases left unmatched: 9. The CDR3 DNA reads as TGTGCCAGCAGCCCACATGAGGGACAGGGATCCTACGAGCAGTACTTC. Its translation: CASSPHEGQGSYEQYF.

This clonotype was detected only once. Possible read error: a much larger clone is one base away. The chain combines TRBV7-9 with TRBJ2-2; D ambiguous. In germline, CDR1 is SEHNR, CDR2 FQNEAQ (reference sequence). Trimming cost V 5 bases and J 4 bases, with 8 bases left between them. The CDR3 consists of 13 residues. As DNA, the CDR3 is TGTGCCAGCAGCGCCACATGCACCGGGGAGCTGTTTTTT. The encoded protein is CASSATCTGELFF.

This clonotype has ten or more counts. The chain employs TRBV29-1 and TRBJ2-7; no firm D call. The CDR3 length is 11 residues. The V gene's germline CDR1 is SQVTM and CDR2 ANQGSEA. Deletions cut 4 bases from V and 3 bases from J, with 7 bases between. The CDR3 region has the DNA TGCAGCGTTGGCGACAACTACGAGCAGTACTTC. Protein sequence: CSVGDNYEQYF.